A single sample is the source of the 29 T cell receptor beta chains below, sequenced in a study of patients and donors after allogeneic stem cell transplantation. TCRdb used MiXCR to reprocess the RT-PCR reads, holding one entry per CDR3 protein. The data show 390,000 or so distinct CDR3 sequences, 16% seen once. The source material was blood, either unsorted or a sorted T cell fraction (not recorded which). Receptors originate from a human donor who was either an allogeneic HSCT recipient or a stem cell or donor lymphocyte infusion donor (not recorded which). It is not recorded whose cells these are; they may come from a transplant donor.

CDR3 nucleotide sequence: TGTGCCAGCAGCTTAGATTTAGCGGGGGGTTCGAATACGCAGTATTTT. Residues: CASSLDLAGGSNTQYF. This rearrangement joins TRBV11-3 to TRBJ2-3; 10 bases map to TRBD2. This CDR3 contains 16 residues. Unmatched junction bases numbered 7, after V lost 0 bases and J lost 7 bases. Germline-derived CDR1 and CDR2 are SGHNT and YENEEA.

The V gene is TRBV3-1, the J gene TRBJ2-7, with D tentatively TRBD2 (5 bases). CDR3 length equals 15 residues. Germline CDR1 reads LGHDT; CDR2 reads YNNKEL (reference sequence). Trimming pared 6 bases from V and 2 bases from J, leaving 17 bases between. CDR3 sequence reads: CASSDKRRSTYEQYF. CDR3 DNA sequence: TGTGCCAGCAGTGACAAGCGGAGATCTACCTACGAGCAGTACTTC.

V and J are TRBV6-2 or TRBV6-3 and TRBJ2-2; the D gene is possibly TRBD2 (7 bases). CDR3 size: 17 residues. The germline V gene has CDR1 MNHEY and CDR2 SVGEGT. Trimming left V 0 bases short and J 4 bases short, with 15 bases between. The CDR3 DNA sequence: TGTGCCAGCAGTTACTCGAGGGGAGGGGGAAGCACCGGGGAGCTGTTTTTT. Translated, it gives CASSYSRGGGSTGELFF.

The V call is TRBV19, the J call TRBJ1-5; D call uncertain. V lost 6 bases to trimming and J lost 5 bases, with 14 bases between them. The CDR3 totals 14 residues. Germline V lookup: CDR1 LNHDA, CDR2 SQIVND (reference sequence). CDR3 protein: CASRLGRPHQPQHF. In nucleotides, the CDR3 is TGTGCCAGTAGACTCGGGCGGCCGCATCAGCCCCAGCATTTT.

In its sample, this clonotype was seen a few times. V usage is TRBV10-2 and J usage is TRBJ1-4; 11 positions agree with TRBD1. Germline V gives CDR1 WSHSY, CDR2 SAAADI. The CDR3 extends over 15 amino acids. The J segment lost 7 bases and the V segment lost 4 bases, leaving 5 bases of the junction unmatched. CDR3 in amino acids: CASSGTGGGFEKLFF. The CDR3, as DNA: TGCGCCAGCAGTGGGACAGGGGGCGGATTTGAAAAACTGTTTTTT.

This clonotype was observed a handful of times. The gene calls are TRBV5-6 and TRBJ2-7; 9 bases fit TRBD1. The CDR3 sequence is 15 residues long. In germline, CDR1 is SGHDT, CDR2 YYEEEE. Trimming removed 0 bases from V and 4 bases from J; junction bases left unmatched: 5. The DNA of the CDR3 is TGTGCCAGCAGCTTGGGAGGACAGGGGATTTACGAGCAGTACTTC. Its translation: CASSLGGQGIYEQYF.

This chain uses TRBV5-1 with TRBJ2-1; D possibly corresponds to TRBD1 (6 bases). In germline, CDR1 is SGHRS, CDR2 YFSETQ. The V and J ends lost 2 bases and 5 bases respectively, with 11 bases between them. The CDR3 extends over 14 amino acids. CDR3 bases: TGCGCCAGCAGCTTCGGGACACAAAACAATGAGCAGTTCTTC. Translated, it gives CASSFGTQNNEQFF.

The chain recombines TRBV20-1 with TRBJ2-6; TRBD1 agrees at 9 bases. V lost 0 bases to trimming and J lost 0 bases; unmatched junction nucleotides: 12. The CDR3 runs to 20 residues. Germline V lookup: CDR1 DFQATT, CDR2 SNEGSKA (reference sequence). CDR3 bases: TGCAGTGCTAGAGATATTGGCGCCGGGACAGGGTCCTCTGGGGCCAACGTCCTGACTTTC. Translating gives CSARDIGAGTGSSGANVLTF.

V and J are TRBV9 and TRBJ1-4; no definite D call. CDR1 and CDR2 from the germline V gene are SGDLS and YYNGEE. The CDR3 covers 17 residues. With 0 bases removed from V and 2 bases from J, the gap between germline ends came to 14 bases. The DNA for the CDR3 is TGTGCCAGCAGCGTAGCTTCCGGGTACGGGACTAATGAAAAACTGTTTTTT. Translated: CASSVASGYGTNEKLFF.

This clonotype occurred a few times. The chain carries TRBV25-1 and TRBJ1-5; D call uncertain. The V gene lost 3 bases and the J gene lost 7 bases, with 10 bases spanning the gap. This CDR3 contains 13 residues. CDR1 and CDR2 (germline): MGHDK, SYGVNS. The DNA of the CDR3 is TGTGCCAGCAGTGACCAAAAAGAGCAGCCCCAGCATTTT. This translates into CASSDQKEQPQHF.

The V and J genes are TRBV2 and TRBJ2-5; 9 bases are a match to TRBD2. CDR1 and CDR2 (germline): SNHLY, FYNNEI. J was trimmed by 6 bases and V by 6 bases; bases with no gene match: 2. This CDR3 is 12 amino acids long. The chain's CDR3 is CASSGLAKTQYF. CDR3 nucleotides: TGTGCCAGCAGCGGACTAGCGAAGACCCAGTACTTC.

The chain joins TRBV5-6 to TRBJ1-1, with a tentative D call TRBD1 (6 bases). Trimming left V 4 bases short and J 1 base short, with 20 bases between. The length of the CDR3 is 17 residues. CDR1 is SGHDT, CDR2 YYEEEE, per germline. CDR3 nucleotide sequence: TGTGCCAGCAGCAAGCGACAGGACCTTCGGTGGAACACTGAAGCTTTCTTT. Translation gives CASSKRQDLRWNTEAFF.

The chain links TRBV5-5 to TRBJ2-1; 13 nucleotides match TRBD2. Germline lookup yields CDR1 SGHKS and CDR2 YYEKEE (reference sequence). After removal of 4 bases from V and 10 bases from J, the junction contained 11 bases not matched to a gene. The CDR3 runs to 16 residues. CDR3 nucleotides: TGTGCCAGCAGCACTATCACTAGCGGGGGGGCGGCAGAGCAGTTCTTC. Translating gives CASSTITSGGAAEQFF.

There are many counts of this clonotype. The J gene is TRBJ2-5, the V gene TRBV4-1; 10 bases match TRBD2. The germline gives CDR1 MGHRA, CDR2 YSYEKL. Trimming cost V 0 bases and J 0 bases; bases outside gene matches: 7. The CDR3 is 18 residues long. For the CDR3, the DNA is TGCGCCAGCAGCCAAGAACCTAGCGGGAGCTTGTACCAAGAGACCCAGTACTTC. Protein sequence: CASSQEPSGSLYQETQYF.

This clonotype has just a few counts. The gene calls are TRBV7-8 and TRBJ1-2; D is perhaps TRBD1 (5 bases). Germline V gene sequence: CDR1 SGHVS, CDR2 FQNEAQ. The CDR3 contains 17 residues. V lost 5 bases and J lost 0, with 19 bases in between. CDR3 coding DNA: TGTGCCAGCAGCCGAGGGGCAACTATTACCGCTAACTATGGCTACACCTTC. Translating it yields CASSRGATITANYGYTF.

The chain has TRBV7-8 and TRBJ2-3; D perhaps matches TRBD1 (6 bases). Germline V lookup: CDR1 SGHVS, CDR2 FQNEAQ. CDR3 length equals 15 residues. V was trimmed by 1 base and J by 4 bases, leaving 12 bases between them. The CDR3 is CASSLGFGTPDTQYF. In nucleotides, the CDR3 is TGTGCCAGCAGCTTAGGATTCGGGACACCAGATACGCAGTATTTT.

This clonotype was picked up a small number of times. The chain links TRBV7-2 to TRBJ2-7; D unclear. Germline V gives CDR1 SGHTA, CDR2 FQGNSA. The CDR3 covers 15 residues. V was pared by 0 bases and J by 0 bases, with 9 bases between. CDR3 DNA sequence: TGTGCCAGCAGCTTAGCGCCCAAGAGCTCCTACGAGCAGTACTTC. Protein: CASSLAPKSSYEQYF. The whole variable domain, filled in from reference TRBV7-2 and TRBJ2-7, reads GAGVSQSPSNKVTEKGKDVELRCDPISGHTALYWYRQSLGQGLEFLIYFQGNSAPDKSGLPSDRFSAERTGGSVSTLTIQRTQQEDSAVYLCASSLAPKSSYEQYFGPGTRLTVT.

The CDR3 nucleotides are TGTGCCAGCAGGATAGCGGGAGGGCCCCTTGTGAGCTCCTACAATGAGCAGTTCTTC. It translates to CASRIAGGPLVSSYNEQFF. This chain connects TRBV2 to TRBJ2-1; 11 positions agree with TRBD2. V dropped 6 bases and J dropped 0; count of bases not matched to a gene: 13. Germline V CDR1 and CDR2: SNHLY, FYNNEI. The CDR3 is made up of 19 amino acids.

This rearrangement joins TRBV5-1 to TRBJ1-4, with D possibly matching TRBD1 (5 bases). Germline V gene data show CDR1 as SGHRS and CDR2 as YFSETQ. This CDR3 has 16 amino acids. The ends were cut back, 2 bases at V and 8 bases at J, with 19 bases in the middle. The CDR3 spells CASSFGMGRGEEKLFF. The CDR3 DNA is TGCGCCAGCAGCTTTGGCATGGGGAGGGGAGAGGAAAAACTGTTTTTT. Together with reference TRBV5-1 and TRBJ1-4, the CDR3 gives the full variable domain: KAGVTQTPRYLIKTRGQQVTLSCSPISGHRSVSWYQQTPGQGLQFLFEYFSETQRNKGNFPGRFSGRQFSNSRSEMNVSTLELGDSALYLCASSFGMGRGEEKLFFGSGTQLSVL.

This clonotype was found a few times. The rearrangement joins TRBV10-3 to TRBJ2-3; a possible D gene is TRBD1 (6 bases). The CDR3 is 11 amino acids. V was pared by 8 bases and J by 4 bases, with 7 bases between. CDR1 is ENHRY, CDR2 SYGVKD, per germline. Written as DNA, the CDR3 is TGTGCCATCGCAGGGGCAGATACGCAGTATTTT. It codes for CAIAGADTQYF.

This clonotype was counted between two and nine times. This chain joins TRBV7-2 and TRBJ1-1, with D possibly matching TRBD1 (5 bases). This CDR3 contains 15 residues. Germline V gene data show CDR1 as SGHTA and CDR2 as FQGNSA. Trimming stripped 1 base from V and 4 bases from J, with 13 bases between. The DNA for the CDR3 is TGTGCCAGCAGCTTAGGAAGGGGAAGTTCCACTGAAGCTTTCTTT. Its translation is CASSLGRGSSTEAFF.

In its sample, this clonotype was seen a few times. This likely comes from a read error, as the CDR3 has no conserved phenylalanine or tryptophan at its end. The genes are TRBV11-2 and TRBJ1-1, with 9 bases that match TRBD1. V was clipped by 0 bases and J by 5 bases; unmatched bases: 4. The CDR3 has 15 amino acids. Germline loops: CDR1 SGHAT, CDR2 FQNNGV. CDR3 nucleotides: TGTGCCAGCAGCTTAGATACAGGGGGCTTGACTGAAGCTTTCCTT. Its translation: CASSLDTGGLTEAFL.

The CDR3, as DNA: TGTGCCAGCAGTTCGCGCCTTGGGACCACCGAGCAGTTCTTC. Amino acid sequence: CASSSRLGTTEQFF. This chain connects TRBV2 to TRBJ2-1, with D perhaps assigned TRBD1 or TRBD2 (5 bases each). The CDR3 totals 14 residues. The germline V gene has CDR1 SNHLY and CDR2 FYNNEI. Deletions cut 5 bases from V and 10 bases from J, with 18 bases between.

This clonotype has just a few counts. The gene calls are TRBV18 and TRBJ2-2, with D possibly matching TRBD2 (5 bases). The V gene lost 4 bases and the J gene lost 6 bases, with 15 bases spanning the gap. CDR3 size: 15 residues. CDR1 and CDR2 from the germline V gene are KGHSH and LQKENI. In nucleotides, the CDR3 is TGTGCCAGCTCACACGTCAATGGAGGTCCCGGGGAGCTGTTTTTT. It is translated as CASSHVNGGPGELFF.

This clonotype was observed at least ten times. V usage is TRBV4-2 and J usage is TRBJ1-5; D not resolved. The CDR3 runs 15 residues. Germline V lookup: CDR1 LGHNA, CDR2 YNFKEQ. V was pared by 0 bases and J by 4 bases, with 10 bases between. CDR3 coding DNA: TGTGCCAGCAGCCAAGATGGGAGGAGAAATCAGCCCCAGCATTTT. Translating it yields CASSQDGRRNQPQHF.

This clonotype appeared a few times. This rearrangement joins TRBV20-1 to TRBJ1-3; TRBD1 matches at 7 bases. The CDR3 is 13 residues long. CDR1 and CDR2 (germline): DFQATT, SNEGSKA (reference sequence). Unmatched junction bases numbered 6, after V lost 6 bases and J lost 4 bases. The CDR3 loop reads CSAPTGAGNTIYF. The CDR3 DNA is TGCAGTGCACCCACAGGGGCGGGAAACACCATATATTTT.

The rearrangement uses TRBV6-1 and TRBJ2-1, with 7 bases fitting TRBD2. The CDR3 runs to 14 residues. V shed 7 bases and J 2 bases; nucleotides not matched to a gene: 5. Germline V CDR1 and CDR2: MNHNS, SASEGT. The CDR3 DNA sequence: TGTGCCAGCAACGGGCGGGAGCCCTACAATGAGCAGTTCTTC. This sequence encodes CASNGREPYNEQFF.

This clonotype was detected only a few times. This chain connects TRBV18 to TRBJ2-3; D remains ambiguous. Trimming left V 3 bases short and J 4 bases short, with 8 bases between. Germline CDR1 KGHSH, CDR2 LQKENI. The CDR3 length is 13 residues. CDR3 sequence reads: CASSPSRADTQYF. The CDR3 coding sequence is TGTGCCAGCTCACCGAGTCGGGCAGATACGCAGTATTTT.

This clonotype has just a few counts. The chain joins TRBV11-2 to TRBJ2-5; perhaps TRBD2 as D (7 bases). The germline V and J ends were trimmed by 5 bases and 5 bases, with 18 bases remaining between them. Per germline, CDR1 SGHAT and CDR2 FQNNGV. This CDR3 comprises 15 residues. The CDR3, as DNA: TGTGCCAGCAGCCCTCGGCGGGGGCTGAGGGAGACCCAGTACTTC. Its translation is CASSPRRGLRETQYF.